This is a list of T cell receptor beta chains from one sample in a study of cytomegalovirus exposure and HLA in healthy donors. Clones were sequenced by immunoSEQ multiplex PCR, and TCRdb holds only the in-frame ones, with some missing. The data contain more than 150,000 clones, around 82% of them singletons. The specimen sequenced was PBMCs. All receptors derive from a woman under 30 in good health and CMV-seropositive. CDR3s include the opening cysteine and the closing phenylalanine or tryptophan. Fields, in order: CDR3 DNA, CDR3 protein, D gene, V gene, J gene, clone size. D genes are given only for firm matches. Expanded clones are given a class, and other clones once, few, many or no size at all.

CDR3 DNA: TGCGCCAGCAGCCAGGGATCTGGAAACACCATATATTTT; CDR3 protein: CASSQGSGNTIYF; D gene: NA; V gene: TRBV5-1; J gene: TRBJ1-3; clone size: NA
CDR3 DNA: TGTGCCAGCAGAACCTCGATGAGCTCCTACAATGAGCAGTTCTTC; CDR3 protein: CASRTSMSSYNEQFF; D gene: NA; V gene: TRBV6-5; J gene: TRBJ2-1; clone size: NA
CDR3 DNA: TGTGCCAGCTCACCACCATCGGCAGGGCTGAATAATTCACCCCTCCACTTT; CDR3 protein: CASSPPSAGLNNSPLHF; D gene: NA; V gene: TRBV18; J gene: TRBJ1-6; clone size: NA
CDR3 DNA: TGTGCCAGCAGCTTAGCACCTCCGGGACAGGGTCGTAATTCACCCCTCCACTTT; CDR3 protein: CASSLAPPGQGRNSPLHF; D gene: TRBD1; V gene: TRBV7-9; J gene: TRBJ1-6; clone size: NA
CDR3 DNA: TGTGCCAGCATGAGTCAGGGAAGCTATGGCTACACCTTC; CDR3 protein: CASMSQGSYGYTF; D gene: NA; V gene: TRBV9; J gene: TRBJ1-2; clone size: few
CDR3 DNA: TGTGCCAGCAGTCAGAGGACAGGACGAAATTCACCCCTCCACTTT; CDR3 protein: CASSQRTGRNSPLHF; D gene: TRBD1; V gene: TRBV6-5; J gene: TRBJ1-6; clone size: NA
CDR3 DNA: TGTGCCAGCAGCGACTCCGGGACAGGGTACGCCAAAAACATTCAGTACTTC; CDR3 protein: CASSDSGTGYAKNIQYF; D gene: TRBD1; V gene: TRBV5-6; J gene: TRBJ2-4; clone size: NA
CDR3 DNA: TGTGCCAGCAGTTCTAGCGGGGGGTCTGGCGGGGAGCTGTTTTTT; CDR3 protein: CASSSSGGSGGELFF; D gene: TRBD2; V gene: TRBV6-6; J gene: TRBJ2-2; clone size: NA
CDR3 DNA: TGCGCCAGCAGCTTGGCCGGGACAGGGGGGACCAACGAGCAGTACTTC; CDR3 protein: CASSLAGTGGTNEQYF; D gene: TRBD1; V gene: TRBV5-1; J gene: TRBJ2-7; clone size: NA
CDR3 DNA: TGTGCCAGCAGTGACAGGACAGTACAGAACACTGAAGCTTTCTTT; CDR3 protein: CASSDRTVQNTEAFF; D gene: NA; V gene: TRBV6-6; J gene: TRBJ1-1; clone size: NA
CDR3 DNA: TGTGCCAGCAAGGGGGTTAACTATGGCTACACCTTC; CDR3 protein: CASKGVNYGYTF; D gene: NA; V gene: TRBV2; J gene: TRBJ1-2; clone size: NA
CDR3 DNA: TGTGCCAGCAGCCGGGCAGGGGTTATGTCATACGAGCAGTACTTT; CDR3 protein: CASSRAGVMSYEQYF; D gene: NA; V gene: TRBV5-6; J gene: TRBJ2-7; clone size: NA
CDR3 DNA: TGTGCCAGCAGCTTTCCAAACAGGGTGGGGAGCACAGATACGCAGTATTTT; CDR3 protein: CASSFPNRVGSTDTQYF; D gene: NA; V gene: TRBV5-4; J gene: TRBJ2-3; clone size: NA
CDR3 DNA: TGCGCCAGCAGCTTCTTAGGACTTCCCCATACCGTTGACAACGAGCAGTACTTC; CDR3 protein: CASSFLGLPHTVDNEQYF; D gene: NA; V gene: TRBV5-1; J gene: TRBJ2-7; clone size: NA
CDR3 DNA: TGTGCCAGCAGCTTGGGGACAGGGGAATATGGCTACACCTTC; CDR3 protein: CASSLGTGEYGYTF; D gene: TRBD1; V gene: TRBV7-9; J gene: TRBJ1-2; clone size: NA
CDR3 DNA: TGTGCCAGTAGTTCGGGCGGGGGGAAACAAGAGACCCAGTACTTC; CDR3 protein: CASSSGGGKQETQYF; D gene: TRBD2; V gene: TRBV19; J gene: TRBJ2-5; clone size: NA
CDR3 DNA: TGTGCCACCAGCAGATCCGCAGAGACAGGGGAGCTCTATGGCTACACCTTC; CDR3 protein: CATSRSAETGELYGYTF; D gene: TRBD1; V gene: TRBV15; J gene: TRBJ1-2; clone size: NA
CDR3 DNA: TGTGCCAGTAATACAGGGACTGGGGCCAACGTCCTGACTTTC; CDR3 protein: CASNTGTGANVLTF; D gene: NA; V gene: TRBV19; J gene: TRBJ2-6; clone size: few
CDR3 DNA: TGTGCCACCAGCAGCTTGGGGGTTCGGGGGAACAATGAGCAGTTCTTC; CDR3 protein: CATSSLGVRGNNEQFF; D gene: NA; V gene: TRBV15; J gene: TRBJ2-1; clone size: few
CDR3 DNA: TGTGCCACCAGTACCTGGGGGCAGGGCGACACTGAAGCTTTCTTT; CDR3 protein: CATSTWGQGDTEAFF; D gene: NA; V gene: TRBV6-5; J gene: TRBJ1-1; clone size: NA